This TCR beta chain was sequenced in a study of Ad26.COV2.S vaccination and SARS-CoV-2 variants. Details on this clone: The target antigen is unknown.

Assay used: immunoSEQ multiplex PCR; TCRdb lists only in-frame clones, some missing. This table holds 380,000 or so clones, about 89% found once. Study-level results: Compared with placebo recipients, vaccine recipients had higher spike-specific TCR breadth. Vaccinees reportedly had broad spike-specific CD8+ and CD4+ T cell responses. Measurements of TCR breadth and depth may have given underestimates of the total T cell responses.

Germline values: CDR1 KGHSH, CDR2 LQKENI. This CDR3 has 15 residues. V lost 1 base and J lost 8; bases outside the gene matches: 6. Sample treatment: some 20 received Ad26.COV2.S at low or high dose, single or two shots; about five received placebo; per-sample allocation not given. Vaccine and placebo recipients were sampled on day 63 after the first injection. The donor was a Boston adult aged 18-55 years. The receptor's source is a person aged 18-65 years who received the Ad26.COV2.S COVID-19 vaccine or a placebo. The chain carries TRBV18 and TRBJ2-1; 9 nucleotides line up with TRBD1. The sample consisted of peripheral blood, taken in a trial of Ad26.COV2.S vaccine versus placebo. The CDR3 sequence: CASSPQDRGGHEQFF. The CDR3 DNA reads as TGTGCCAGCTCACCACAGGACAGGGGTGGTCATGAGCAGTTCTTC.